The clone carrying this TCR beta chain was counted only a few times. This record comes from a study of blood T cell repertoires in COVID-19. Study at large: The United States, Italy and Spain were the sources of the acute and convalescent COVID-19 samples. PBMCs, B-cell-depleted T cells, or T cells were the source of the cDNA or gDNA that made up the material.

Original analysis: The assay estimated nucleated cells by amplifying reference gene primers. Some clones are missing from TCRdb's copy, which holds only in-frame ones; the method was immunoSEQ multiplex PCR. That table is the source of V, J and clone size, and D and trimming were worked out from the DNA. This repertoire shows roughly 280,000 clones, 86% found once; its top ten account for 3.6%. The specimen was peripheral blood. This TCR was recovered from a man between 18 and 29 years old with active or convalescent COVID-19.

The CDR3 DNA reads TGTGCCACCAGTGCAGCGGGTCCTCAAGAGACCCAGTACTTC. Translation gives CATSAAGPQETQYF. The chain uses TRBV24-1 and TRBJ2-5, with TRBD2 as a possible D gene (6 bases). V lost 5 bases and J lost 2, with 11 bases in between. This CDR3 comprises 14 residues. CDR1 is KGHDR and CDR2 is SFDVKD in the germline V gene.